A single sample is the source of the 20 T cell receptor beta chains below, sequenced in a study of blood T cell repertoires in COVID-19. Clones were sequenced by immunoSEQ multiplex PCR, and TCRdb holds only the in-frame ones, with some missing. The table shows about 80,000 clones, with about four fifths occurring only once. The sequenced sample was peripheral blood. The origin of the receptors is a man aged 50-59 years with acute or convalescent COVID-19.

V gene TRBV7-2 combines with J gene TRBJ2-3; 11 nucleotides line up with TRBD2. Trimming cost V 7 bases and J 5 bases; bases outside gene matches: 2. CDR3 size: 13 residues. The V gene's germline CDR1 is SGHTA and CDR2 FQGNSA. CDR3: CASTGTSGDTQYF. The CDR3 DNA reads as TGTGCCAGCACGGGGACTAGCGGAGATACGCAGTATTTT.

The V call is TRBV7-2, the J call TRBJ2-3; D is perhaps TRBD2 (7 bases). Germline CDR1 and CDR2: SGHTA and FQGNSA. Trimming stripped 1 base from V and 6 bases from J, with 14 bases between. The CDR3 has 15 residues. CDR3 protein: CASSLVAGAGDTQYF. CDR3 DNA: TGTGCCAGCAGCTTAGTTGCGGGGGCGGGGGATACGCAGTATTTT. Full variable domain (outside the CDR3, taken from reference TRBV7-2 and TRBJ2-3): GAGVSQSPSNKVTEKGKDVELRCDPISGHTALYWYRQSLGQGLEFLIYFQGNSAPDKSGLPSDRFSAERTGGSVSTLTIQRTQQEDSAVYLCASSLVAGAGDTQYFGPGTRLTVL.

The chain uses TRBV4-1 and TRBJ1-4; 9 bases align to TRBD1. Germline CDR1 reads MGHRA; CDR2 reads YSYEKL. Trimming at V came to 1 base and at J to 6 bases, leaving 0 bases not matched to a gene. This CDR3 contains 14 residues. The CDR3 region is CASSQGTGDEKLFF. The CDR3 DNA is TGCGCCAGCAGCCAAGGGACAGGGGATGAAAAACTGTTTTTT.

The chain has TRBV19 and TRBJ1-1, with a possible D match to TRBD1 (5 bases). The CDR3 extends over 14 amino acids. Germline lookup yields CDR1 LNHDA and CDR2 SQIVND (reference sequence). Trimming took off 5 bases at V and 3 bases at J, with 13 bases between the two ends. The CDR3 sequence: CASSPGAQDTEAFF. DNA for the CDR3: TGTGCCAGTAGTCCTGGGGCCCAGGACACTGAAGCTTTCTTT.

This chain joins TRBV19 and TRBJ2-5; D perhaps matches TRBD1 (6 bases). Germline V gene data show CDR1 as LNHDA and CDR2 as SQIVND (reference sequence). The CDR3 contains 13 residues. V gave up 4 bases and J gave up 5 bases, with 11 bases separating them. The CDR3 here is CASSNRAGETQYF. In DNA, the CDR3 is TGTGCCAGTAGTAACAGGGCTGGGGAGACCCAGTACTTC. The full variable domain, with the rest looked up from reference TRBV19 and TRBJ2-5, is DGGITQSPKYLFRKEGQNVTLSCEQNLNHDAMYWYRQDPGQGLRLIYYSQIVNDFQKGDIAEGYSVSREKKESFPLTVTSAQKNPTAFYLCASSNRAGETQYFGPGTRLLVL.

This chain connects TRBV24-1 to TRBJ2-1; TRBD2 matches 13 bases. The V segment lost 7 bases and the J segment 4 bases; nucleotides outside the gene matches: 6. The CDR3 has 16 residues. In germline, CDR1 is KGHDR, CDR2 SFDVKD. In DNA form, the CDR3 reads TGTGCCACCAGCGAGACTAGCGGGGGGACTTACAATGAGCAGTTCTTC. Encoded protein: CATSETSGGTYNEQFF.

The V call is TRBV30, the J call TRBJ2-7; 8 positions match TRBD1. V shed 8 bases and J 2 bases; nucleotides not matched to a gene: 5. The CDR3 sequence is 12 residues long. Germline V gene lookup returns CDR1 GTSNPN and CDR2 SVGIG (reference sequence). CDR3 loop: CAGGQGTYEQYF. The CDR3 DNA follows: TGTGCCGGCGGACAGGGCACCTACGAGCAGTACTTC. Filled out from reference TRBV30 and TRBJ2-7, the complete variable domain reads SQTIHQWPATLVQPVGSPLSLECTVEGTSNPNLYWYRQAAGRGLQLLFYSVGIGQISSEVPQNLSASRPQDRQFILSSKKLLLSDSGFYLCAGGQGTYEQYFGPGTRLTVT.

This sequence joins TRBV4-1 and TRBJ2-2, with a possible D match to TRBD2 (6 bases). The CDR3 runs to 15 residues. From germline, CDR1 is MGHRA and CDR2 YSYEKL. V dropped 0 bases and J dropped 5 bases, with 10 bases sitting between them. CDR3 loop: CASSQEEAGTGELFF. The CDR3 coding sequence is TGCGCCAGCAGCCAAGAAGAGGCGGGGACCGGGGAGCTGTTTTTT.

The chain joins TRBV5-6 to TRBJ2-7; no clear D. V dropped 4 bases and J dropped 3 bases, with 20 bases sitting between them. This CDR3 contains 16 residues. Germline V gene sequence: CDR1 SGHDT, CDR2 YYEEEE. The CDR3 loop is CASSLEGRFFFYEQYF. CDR3 bases: TGTGCCAGCAGCCTGGAAGGCAGGTTTTTCTTCTACGAGCAGTACTTC.

In DNA, the CDR3 is TGTGCCAGCAGCTTAGATTGGACTAAGCATGAAGATACGCAGTATTTT. Amino acid sequence: CASSLDWTKHEDTQYF. J is TRBJ2-3 and V is TRBV11-3, with D tentatively TRBD2 (6 bases). Germline V gene sequence: CDR1 SGHNT, CDR2 YENEEA. The CDR3 runs 16 residues. The V end was cut by 0 bases, the J end by 5 bases, with 15 bases between.

The J gene is TRBJ1-1, the V gene TRBV6-2 or TRBV6-3, with 7 positions matching TRBD1. The V gene end was trimmed by 4 bases and the J gene end by 6 bases; junction bases not matched to a gene: 5. The CDR3 is 13 residues long. Germline CDR1 MNHEY, CDR2 SVGEGT. For the CDR3, the DNA is TGTGCCAGCAGTTTGGGACAGTACGCTGAAGCTTTCTTT. Amino acids: CASSLGQYAEAFF.

The rearrangement links TRBV28 to TRBJ1-6, with 8 bases fitting TRBD1. Trimming at V came to 6 bases and at J to 9 bases, leaving 13 bases not matched to a gene. Germline-derived CDR1 and CDR2 are MDHEN and SYDVKM. The length of the CDR3 is 16 residues. CDR3 DNA sequence: TGTGCCAGCAGCATACCTACAGGGGGGGGTTCTTCACCCCTCCACTTT. Translation gives CASSIPTGGGSSPLHF.

In regard to this clone: The sample carries other DNA sequences with the same CDR3. The CDR3: CASSFGTEAFF. CDR3 DNA sequence: TGTGCCAGCAGCTTCGGGACTGAAGCTTTCTTT. J is TRBJ1-1 and V is TRBV5-6; D gene unclear. V dropped 2 bases and J dropped 5 bases, with 4 bases sitting between them. Germline V gives CDR1 SGHDT, CDR2 YYEEEE. The CDR3 has 11 amino acids.

The chain employs TRBV7-2 and TRBJ1-1; D is uncertain. Trimming took off 6 bases at V and 0 bases at J, with 11 bases between the two ends. In germline, CDR1 is SGHTA, CDR2 FQGNSA. The CDR3 covers 14 residues. CDR3 sequence: CASRAEHLNTEAFF. DNA of the CDR3: TGTGCCAGCAGGGCGGAGCACCTGAACACTGAAGCTTTCTTT.

V is TRBV13 and J is TRBJ2-3; 7 bases agree with TRBD1. The CDR3 extends over 17 amino acids. V lost 3 bases and J lost 2; bases outside the gene matches: 11. Per the germline V gene, CDR1 is PRHDT and CDR2 is FYEKMQ (reference sequence). CDR3 protein: CASSFRLWDSNTDTQYF. CDR3 coding DNA: TGTGCCAGCAGCTTTCGACTATGGGACAGCAACACAGATACGCAGTATTTT.

The V call is TRBV9, the J call TRBJ2-1; perhaps TRBD1 as D (6 bases). CDR1 is SGDLS and CDR2 is YYNGEE in the germline V gene. Trimming cost V 4 bases and J 2 bases, with 7 bases left between them. This CDR3 has 13 residues. The CDR3 nucleotides are TGTGCCAGCAGCAGGACAGCCTACAATGAGCAGTTCTTC. This sequence encodes CASSRTAYNEQFF.

The chain is built from TRBV28 and TRBJ2-7, with TRBD2 identical over 12 bases. V shed 6 bases, J shed 4 bases, and the junction held 1 base outside the gene matches. The CDR3 extends over 13 amino acids. Germline CDR1 MDHEN, CDR2 SYDVKM. As DNA, the CDR3 is TGTGCCAGCAGGACTAGCGGGAGATACGAGCAGTACTTC. Translating gives CASRTSGRYEQYF.

The chain couples TRBV15 to TRBJ2-1, with D possibly TRBD2 on 6 matching bases. Trimming shortened V by 5 bases and J by 12 bases, and 14 bases separated the two germline ends. There are 12 residues in the CDR3. Germline V gene lookup returns CDR1 LNHNV and CDR2 YYDKDF (reference sequence). The CDR3 region is CATSPGTARQFF. The CDR3 DNA reads TGTGCCACCAGCCCCGGGACTGCCAGGCAGTTCTTC. The variable domain in full, completed from reference TRBV15 and TRBJ2-1, reads DAMVIQNPRYQVTQFGKPVTLSCSQTLNHNVMYWYQQKSSQAPKLLFHYYDKDFNNEADTPDNFQSRRPNTSFCFLDIRSPGLGDTAMYLCATSPGTARQFFGPGTRLTVL.

The chain employs TRBV10-3 and TRBJ2-1; 11 bases align to TRBD1. The germline gives CDR1 ENHRY, CDR2 SYGVKD. V shed 2 bases and J 8 bases; nucleotides not matched to a gene: 11. The CDR3 loop spans 17 amino acids. CDR3 protein: CAISEHPSGQGEDEQFF. The CDR3, as DNA: TGTGCCATCAGTGAGCACCCCTCGGGACAGGGGGAGGATGAGCAGTTCTTC.

This clone has a handful of counts. The J gene is TRBJ2-1, the V gene TRBV5-1; TRBD2 matches 13 bases. CDR3 size: 17 residues. With 1 base clipped from V and 6 bases from J, the junction kept 7 bases outside the gene matches. The germline gives CDR1 SGHRS, CDR2 YFSETQ. CDR3 in amino acids: CASSLTSGGASINEQFF. The CDR3 DNA follows: TGCGCCAGCAGCTTGACTAGCGGGGGGGCTTCTATCAATGAGCAGTTCTTC.